The rows below give T cell receptor beta chains drawn from one sample of a study of post-analysis software for immune sequencing data. MiXCR, run by TCRdb on the PCR reads, gives a single entry per CDR3 protein. The sample lists about 260,000 distinct CDR3 sequences; 30% to 45% were seen once. The sequenced sample consisted of blood. Source of these receptors: a girl aged 10 to 17 with multiple sclerosis. Each CDR3 is given without its conserved first and last residue. Each record gives: V gene, J gene, CDR3 protein.

V gene: TRBV7-2; J gene: TRBJ2-3; CDR3 protein: ASSFYSDTQY
V gene: TRBV29-1; J gene: TRBJ2-3; CDR3 protein: SVALALTDTQY
V gene: TRBV20-1; J gene: TRBJ2-1; CDR3 protein: SATPYKREKNEQF
V gene: TRBV10-3; J gene: TRBJ2-1; CDR3 protein: AIREYSGSNNEQF
V gene: TRBV15; J gene: TRBJ1-2; CDR3 protein: ATSTGQAPGYGYT
V gene: TRBV29-1; J gene: TRBJ1-1; CDR3 protein: SVEVRGRNTEAF
V gene: TRBV11-2; J gene: TRBJ1-4; CDR3 protein: ASSLGPSARLF
V gene: TRBV29-1; J gene: TRBJ1-1; CDR3 protein: SVHQGSTEAF
V gene: TRBV5-1; J gene: TRBJ2-1; CDR3 protein: ASSLDLSSYNEQF
V gene: TRBV9; J gene: TRBJ2-1; CDR3 protein: ASSVAGARNEQF
V gene: TRBV28; J gene: TRBJ2-7; CDR3 protein: ASSSGTSGPYEQY
V gene: TRBV6-1; J gene: TRBJ1-1; CDR3 protein: ASSGHHGLGTNTEAF
V gene: TRBV20-1; J gene: TRBJ2-1; CDR3 protein: SARDDDPSGSSYNEQF
V gene: TRBV28; J gene: TRBJ2-3; CDR3 protein: ASSSAPELTDTQY
V gene: TRBV19; J gene: TRBJ1-1; CDR3 protein: ASNIPGQNTEAF
V gene: TRBV13; J gene: TRBJ2-5; CDR3 protein: ASSLEGSGGWTQY
V gene: TRBV27; J gene: TRBJ2-7; CDR3 protein: ASSPASLSGRAFYEQY
V gene: TRBV12-3/TRBV12-4; J gene: TRBJ1-5; CDR3 protein: ASRSTGGGNQPQH
V gene: TRBV6-5; J gene: TRBJ2-3; CDR3 protein: ASRHGLAGTDTQY
V gene: TRBV20-1; J gene: TRBJ2-5; CDR3 protein: SALAGGPGETQY
V gene: TRBV13; J gene: TRBJ1-1; CDR3 protein: ASSLGTQGLGENTEAF
V gene: TRBV12-3/TRBV12-4; J gene: TRBJ2-1; CDR3 protein: ASRAGNEQF
V gene: TRBV10-3; J gene: TRBJ2-3; CDR3 protein: AISESPRSAQY
V gene: TRBV6-5; J gene: TRBJ1-5; CDR3 protein: ASSGGFYSNQPQH
V gene: TRBV6-1; J gene: TRBJ1-1; CDR3 protein: ASSRHLMNTEAF
V gene: TRBV20-1; J gene: TRBJ2-7; CDR3 protein: SANPAGTASYEQY
V gene: TRBV7-9; J gene: TRBJ2-1; CDR3 protein: ASSSGESYNEQF
V gene: TRBV9; J gene: TRBJ1-6; CDR3 protein: ASSVEVQGDSPLH
V gene: TRBV4-1; J gene: TRBJ2-3; CDR3 protein: ASSPSKRFPDTQY
V gene: TRBV7-7; J gene: TRBJ2-3; CDR3 protein: ASSTGQSTDTQY
V gene: TRBV7-2; J gene: TRBJ2-1; CDR3 protein: ASSLVSGRPSSYNEQF
V gene: TRBV29-1; J gene: NA; CDR3 protein: SVAGGSEQY
V gene: TRBV12-3/TRBV12-4; J gene: TRBJ1-5; CDR3 protein: ASEGWGDNQPQH
V gene: TRBV15; J gene: TRBJ1-4; CDR3 protein: ATSRDLSWGFAGKLF
V gene: TRBV20-1; J gene: TRBJ1-1; CDR3 protein: SASDPAGTEAF
V gene: TRBV5-6; J gene: TRBJ2-4; CDR3 protein: ASSLAVGVAKNIQY
V gene: TRBV6-5; J gene: TRBJ2-7; CDR3 protein: ASSYSTVGEQY
V gene: TRBV18; J gene: TRBJ2-5; CDR3 protein: ASSRSDTGKQY
V gene: TRBV10-3; J gene: TRBJ2-2; CDR3 protein: AIMTSGSTGELF
V gene: TRBV6-1; J gene: TRBJ2-5; CDR3 protein: ASSEATRRQY
V gene: TRBV5-1; J gene: TRBJ2-7; CDR3 protein: ASSLDGVADFEQY
V gene: TRBV10-3; J gene: TRBJ2-2; CDR3 protein: AISLGTADTGELF
V gene: TRBV14; J gene: TRBJ2-1; CDR3 protein: ASSQGGTRGWTEQF
V gene: TRBV5-1; J gene: TRBJ1-1; CDR3 protein: ASSLWGRTEAF
V gene: TRBV5-1; J gene: TRBJ2-3; CDR3 protein: ASSLDSPFTDTQY
V gene: TRBV5-1; J gene: TRBJ1-2; CDR3 protein: ASSFGGTNYGYT
V gene: TRBV5-1; J gene: TRBJ2-1; CDR3 protein: ASSWRESANNEQF
V gene: TRBV20-1; J gene: TRBJ2-1; CDR3 protein: SARDQGVAGGYYNEQF
V gene: TRBV6-5; J gene: TRBJ1-6; CDR3 protein: ASSPAGTGNSPLH
V gene: TRBV7-2; J gene: TRBJ1-6; CDR3 protein: ASSAGTGNSPLH
V gene: TRBV5-1; J gene: TRBJ2-5; CDR3 protein: ASSHGTSGKGETQY
V gene: TRBV5-5; J gene: TRBJ1-6; CDR3 protein: ASSSGDNSPLH
V gene: TRBV20-1; J gene: TRBJ2-7; CDR3 protein: SARDRVSYEQY
V gene: TRBV27; J gene: TRBJ1-3; CDR3 protein: ASSRGGGNTIY
V gene: TRBV20-1; J gene: TRBJ1-5; CDR3 protein: SAGRGGALNQPQH
V gene: TRBV4-2; J gene: TRBJ2-2; CDR3 protein: ASSQDRERGELF